What follows are 19 T cell receptor beta chains derived from one specimen sequenced in a study of T cells in women clearing cervical HPV infection. Clones were sequenced by immunoSEQ multiplex PCR, and TCRdb holds only the in-frame ones, with some missing. The sample totals more than 30,000 clones. Sequenced sample: blood buffy coat. These receptors all come from a woman aged 18-70 years with a cervical HPV16 infection that either progressed to CIN3+ or cleared (not recorded which).

A note on this clone: The missing CDR3 end, 3 residues past where the read stops, is filled in from the germline J gene. The chain is built from TRBV7-8 and TRBJ2-5; D is possibly TRBD2 (5 bases). The CDR3 loop spans 15 amino acids. Deletions cut 3 bases from V and 5 bases from J, with 16 bases between. Germline loops: CDR1 SGHVS, CDR2 FQNEAQ. CDR3 residues: CASSFGGLAWETQYF. The covered CDR3 bases are TGTGCCAGCAGCTTCGGCGGGCTAGCATGGGAGACC.

In regard to this clone: The read is 3 residues too short to cover the CDR3 end, so that end is filled in from the germline J gene. The rearrangement links TRBV19 to TRBJ1-2; D may be TRBD1 (5 bases). Germline CDR1 is LNHDA and CDR2 is SQIVND (reference sequence). This CDR3 has 19 residues. Incomplete CDR3 DNA: TGTGCCAGTAGTAATAGGGGACTAGCGGGGGTCGGGAGGCCAGATACC. Translated: CASSNRGLAGVGRPDT. The full CDR3 protein reads CASSNRGLAGVGRPDTYTF.

The CDR3 DNA, read in part, is TGTGCCAGCAGCTTGGCGGGAGTCTTGACCGGTGAG. Its translation: CASSLAGVLTGE. The complete CDR3 reads CASSLAGVLTGEQFF. The rearrangement links TRBV11-2 to TRBJ2-1, with 7 bases lining up with TRBD2. Coverage ceases 3 residues before the CDR3 finishes, and the germline J gene fills in the end. The CDR3 consists of 15 residues. Germline CDR1 is SGHAT and CDR2 is FQNNGV. The V gene end was trimmed by 3 bases and the J gene end by 9 bases; junction bases not matched to a gene: 11.

For this clone: Read coverage stops 3 residues before the CDR3 terminus; the germline J gene supplies the remainder. The rearrangement links TRBV7-9 to TRBJ2-3, with a weak D call TRBD1 (5 bases). The CDR3 sequence is 11 residues long. Trimming stripped 7 bases from V and 8 bases from J, with 10 bases between. Looked up from germline, CDR1 is SEHNR and CDR2 is FQNEAQ (reference sequence). CDR3 in amino acids: CASKDKGTQYF. CDR3 bases read: TGTGCCAGCAAGGACAAAGGTACG.

For this clone: The read comes to an end 3 residues before the CDR3 does, leaving the germline J gene to fill in the end. V is TRBV23-1 and J is TRBJ1-1, with D unresolved. TRBV23-1 is recorded as an ORF, its role being uncertain. The length of the CDR3 is 16 residues. V shed 3 bases and J shed 3 bases, with 17 bases lying between them. The CDR3 bases that were read are TGCGCCAGCAGTCACTTCCCGAGGGTTGTTGACACTGAA. Amino acid sequence: CASSHFPRVVDTE. The entire CDR3 protein reads CASSHFPRVVDTEAFF.

Comments on this clone: The read stops 3 residues short of the end of the CDR3; the missing end is completed from the germline J gene. The genes are TRBV19 and TRBJ2-1; weak D call: TRBD2 (5 bases). V was pared by 7 bases and J by 7 bases, with 17 bases between. Germline V gene data show CDR1 as LNHDA and CDR2 as SQIVND (reference sequence). The CDR3 covers 14 residues. CDR3 amino acids: CASKLLGVMNEQFF. Incomplete CDR3 DNA: TGTGCCAGTAAGTTACTAGGTGTCATGAATGAG.

Note on this clone: The read gets to within 3 residues of the CDR3 end, and the germline J gene fills in the rest. This chain links TRBV19 with TRBJ2-2; TRBD1 aligns across 8 bases. This CDR3 contains 21 residues. CDR1 is LNHDA, CDR2 SQIVND, per germline (reference sequence). The CDR3 here is CASSILNAGVRGRSGANVLFF. CDR3 DNA, as far as it was read: TGTGCCAGTAGTATCCTAAACGCAGGGGTCAGGGGGCGCTCTGGGGCCAACGTG.

Concerning this clone itself: The read ends 3 residues before the CDR3 terminus; that terminus is restored from the germline J gene. The chain links TRBV20-1 to TRBJ2-1; a possible D gene is TRBD2 (6 bases). The CDR3 sequence is 14 residues long. The V gene lost 3 bases and the J gene lost 3 bases, with 12 bases spanning the gap. Germline CDR1 DFQATT, CDR2 SNEGSKA (reference sequence). The part of the CDR3 DNA that was read is TGCAGTGCTAGCGGGACTGTGGACTACAATGAG. Translating it yields CSASGTVDYNE. The entire CDR3 protein is CSASGTVDYNEQFF.

As for this clone: Read coverage stops 3 residues before the CDR3 terminus; the germline J gene supplies the remainder. This rearrangement joins TRBV7-8 to TRBJ1-3; D might be TRBD1 (6 bases). Trimming shortened V by 5 bases and J by 4 bases, and 15 bases separated the two germline ends. This CDR3 spans 15 amino acids. Germline lookup yields CDR1 SGHVS and CDR2 FQNEAQ. The sequenced part of the CDR3 DNA is TGTGCCAGCAGCAATGCGGGGGCCAAGGGAAACACC. Residues: CASSNAGAKGNT. The full CDR3 protein reads CASSNAGAKGNTIYF.

About this clone: The CDR3 end is not reached by the read, which stops 3 residues before it; the germline J gene fills it in. The genes are TRBV19 and TRBJ2-1, with 12 bases identical to TRBD2. The V segment lost 2 bases and the J segment 6 bases; nucleotides outside the gene matches: 2. The CDR3 length is 15 residues. Germline V gives CDR1 LNHDA, CDR2 SQIVND (reference sequence). CDR3 sequence reads: CASSILAGGGNEQFF. CDR3 bases read: TGTGCCAGTAGTATACTAGCGGGAGGGGGCAATGAG.

About this clone itself: The read halts 3 residues ahead of the CDR3 end, with the missing end drawn from the germline J gene. V is TRBV7-3 and J is TRBJ2-3; D unclear. Trimming took 3 bases from V and 2 from J, leaving 6 bases between them. CDR3 length: 13 residues. CDR1 is SGHTA, CDR2 FQGTGA, per germline. The sequenced part of the CDR3 DNA is TGTGCCAGCAGCTTGCAAGCCACAGATACG. It encodes CASSLQATDT. The CDR3, in full, reads CASSLQATDTQYF.

In regard to this clone: Sequencing ends 3 residues short of the CDR3 end; the germline J gene provides the rest. This chain connects TRBV7-9 to TRBJ2-2; 7 bases are shared with TRBD1. Trimming cost V 4 bases and J 1 base; bases outside gene matches: 3. Germline loops: CDR1 SEHNR, CDR2 FQNEAQ (reference sequence). The CDR3 is 15 residues long. The CDR3 DNA, read in part, is TGTGCCAGCAGCTGGGGACAGAAGAACACCGGGGAG. Translating it yields CASSWGQKNTGE. The CDR3 reads in full as CASSWGQKNTGELFF.

Concerning this clone itself: The read is 3 residues too short to cover the CDR3 end, so that end is filled in from the germline J gene. The chain uses TRBV10-3 and TRBJ1-1; 8 bases map to TRBD1. The CDR3 loop spans 13 amino acids. V lost 6 bases, J lost 0 bases, and 0 bases stayed unmatched. Germline lookup yields CDR1 ENHRY and CDR2 SYGVKD. The CDR3 sequence is CAISRGLNTEAFF. The CDR3 DNA, read in part, is TGTGCCATCAGCAGGGGGCTGAACACTGAA.

As to this clone: The DNA ends 3 residues before the CDR3 does, and the rest of the CDR3 is filled in from the germline J gene. The chain recombines TRBV20-1 with TRBJ2-5; 7 bases are shared with TRBD2. The J segment lost 2 bases and the V segment lost 4 bases, leaving 4 bases of the junction unmatched. CDR3 size: 13 residues. Germline V CDR1 and CDR2: DFQATT, SNEGSKA (reference sequence). The part of the CDR3 DNA that was read is TGCAGTGCTAAGACTAGCCGACAAGAGACC. It codes for CSAKTSRQET. The CDR3 as a whole reads CSAKTSRQETQYF.

Remarks on this clone: The DNA ends 3 residues before the CDR3 does, and the rest of the CDR3 is filled in from the germline J gene. Other nucleotide sequences in the sample specify the same CDR3. V is TRBV11-2 and J is TRBJ1-3; TRBD1 agrees at 7 bases. The CDR3 has 12 residues. Germline values: CDR1 SGHAT, CDR2 FQNNGV. The CDR3 bases that were read are TGTGCCAGCAGCTCGACAGGGTCCGAC. This encodes CASSSTGSD. In full, the CDR3 reads CASSSTGSDIYF.

CDR3 DNA, as far as it was read: TGTGCCAGCAGTAGCCAAGCCCTGTATGGC. Its protein product is CASSSQALYG. The complete CDR3 protein is CASSSQALYGYTF. The rearrangement uses TRBV2 and TRBJ1-2; no firm D call. The CDR3 end lies 3 residues beyond the end of the read and is filled in from the germline J gene. CDR1 is SNHLY, CDR2 FYNNEI, per germline. Trimming stripped 5 bases from V and 5 bases from J, with 12 bases between. The CDR3 has 13 residues.

Worth noting for this clone: Read coverage stops 3 residues before the CDR3 terminus; the germline J gene supplies the remainder. The chain joins TRBV19 to TRBJ1-6; D is possibly TRBD1 (6 bases). This CDR3 region has 15 residues. Trimming removed 3 bases at V and 10 bases at J, with 16 bases between. CDR1 and CDR2 (germline): LNHDA, SQIVND (reference sequence). CDR3: CASSIGPGVRSPLHF. The CDR3 bases that were read are TGTGCCAGTAGTATCGGTCCAGGGGTGAGATCACCC.

As regards this clone: The DNA ends 3 residues before the CDR3 does, and the rest of the CDR3 is filled in from the germline J gene. This chain joins TRBV7-9 and TRBJ1-2; a possible D gene is TRBD1 (5 bases). The germline V gene has CDR1 SEHNR and CDR2 FQNEAQ (reference sequence). There are 15 residues in the CDR3. CDR3 DNA (partial): TGTGCCAGCAGCGCAACAGATACAGGATCCTACGAC. It codes for CASSATDTGSYD. The whole CDR3 is CASSATDTGSYDYTF.

Notes on this clone: The read finishes 3 residues shy of the CDR3 end, and the germline J gene is used to complete it. This rearrangement joins TRBV19 to TRBJ2-3, with D perhaps TRBD1 (5 bases). V was clipped by 2 bases and J by 4 bases, with 13 bases between them. This CDR3 region has 15 residues. Germline values: CDR1 LNHDA, CDR2 SQIVND (reference sequence). The DNA read from the CDR3 is TGTGCCAGTAGTATAAGAAGGGGCCTGGCAGATACG. It translates to CASSIRRGLADT. The full CDR3 protein is CASSIRRGLADTQYF.